This T cell receptor (beta chain) came from a study of blood T cell repertoires in COVID-19. Study-wide context: Acute and convalescent COVID-19 samples came from the United States, Italy and Spain. The analysed material was cDNA or gDNA that came from T cells, B-cell-depleted T cells, or PBMCs.

Methods used by the authors: By means of reference gene primer amplification, nucleated cell counts were estimated. Profiling relied on immunoSEQ multiplex PCR, and the TCRdb table lists in-frame clones only, not all of them. V, J and clone size were drawn from that table, and D and trimming were deduced from the DNA. The table lists about 270,000 clones, around nine tenths of them singletons. Germline CDR1 SEHNR, CDR2 FQNEAQ (reference sequence). This CDR3 has 19 amino acids. After removal of 4 bases from V and 1 base from J, the junction contained 15 bases not matched to a gene. Sequences were obtained from peripheral blood. The chain links TRBV7-9 to TRBJ2-1; 8 bases are a match to TRBD1. This clonotype was obtained from a woman in her fifties or sixties who had recovered from COVID-19. The CDR3 DNA follows: TGTGCCAGCAGCTCAAGCCCACAGGGGGACGGATTATCCTACAATGAGCAGTTCTTC. Encoded protein: CASSSSPQGDGLSYNEQFF.